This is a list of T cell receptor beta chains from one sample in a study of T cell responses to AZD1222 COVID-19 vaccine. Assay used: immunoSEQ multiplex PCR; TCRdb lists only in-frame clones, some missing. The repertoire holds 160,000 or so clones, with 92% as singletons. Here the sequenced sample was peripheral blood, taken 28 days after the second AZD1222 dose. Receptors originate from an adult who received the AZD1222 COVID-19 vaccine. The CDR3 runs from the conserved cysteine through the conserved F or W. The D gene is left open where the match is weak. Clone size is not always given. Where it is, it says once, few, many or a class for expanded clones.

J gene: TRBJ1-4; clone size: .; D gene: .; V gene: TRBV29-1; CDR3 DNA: TGCAGCGTTGGAAGGGGGACAACTAATGAAAAACTGTTTTTT; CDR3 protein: CSVGRGTTNEKLFF
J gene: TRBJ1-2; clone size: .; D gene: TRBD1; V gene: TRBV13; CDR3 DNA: TGTGCCAGCAGCTTCCGGGACAGGGAAGTTTATGGCTACACCTTC; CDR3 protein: CASSFRDREVYGYTF
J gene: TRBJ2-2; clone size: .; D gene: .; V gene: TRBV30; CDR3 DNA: TGTGCCTGGAGTGTTGACCGGACCGGGGAGCTGTTTTTT; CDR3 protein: CAWSVDRTGELFF
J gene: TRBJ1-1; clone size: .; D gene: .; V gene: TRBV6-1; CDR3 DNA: TGTGCCAGCAGTGATCCCCCGAACACTGAAGCTTTCTTT; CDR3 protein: CASSDPPNTEAFF
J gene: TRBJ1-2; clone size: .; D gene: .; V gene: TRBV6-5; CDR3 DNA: TGTGCCAGCAGTTACCTGGGACAAGGATATGGCTACACCTTC; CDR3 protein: CASSYLGQGYGYTF
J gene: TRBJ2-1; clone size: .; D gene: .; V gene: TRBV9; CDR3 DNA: TGTGCCAGCAGCAGCCCAGGGTCCTACAATGAGCAGTTCTTC; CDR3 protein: CASSSPGSYNEQFF
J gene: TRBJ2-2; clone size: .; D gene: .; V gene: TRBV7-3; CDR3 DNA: TGTGCCAGCAGCCCCCCGATTGGGACACCTAACACCGGGGAGCTGTTTTTT; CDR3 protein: CASSPPIGTPNTGELFF
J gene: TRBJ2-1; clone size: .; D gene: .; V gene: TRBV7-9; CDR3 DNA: TGTGCCAGCAGCCGAGTCGGCGGGTGGCGGGTTGTGGGGTACAATGAGCAGTTCTTC; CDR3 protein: CASSRVGGWRVVGYNEQFF
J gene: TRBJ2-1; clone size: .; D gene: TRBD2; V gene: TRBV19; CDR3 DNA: TGTGCCAGTAGAAGAGCGGGGGCCTTCAATGAGCAGTTCTTC; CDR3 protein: CASRRAGAFNEQFF
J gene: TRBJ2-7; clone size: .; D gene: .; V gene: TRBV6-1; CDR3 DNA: TGTGCCAGCAGTGAAGGGCAGGGGTTCCTCTACGAGCAGTACTTC; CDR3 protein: CASSEGQGFLYEQYF
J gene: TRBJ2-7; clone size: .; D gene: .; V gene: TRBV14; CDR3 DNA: TGTGCCAGCACACTCCTAGAAGAGGGGTACGAGCAGTACTTC; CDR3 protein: CASTLLEEGYEQYF
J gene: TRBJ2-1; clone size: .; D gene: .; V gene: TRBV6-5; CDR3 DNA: TGTGCCAGCAGCGGACAGCGCATTGAGCAGTTCTTC; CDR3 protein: CASSGQRIEQFF
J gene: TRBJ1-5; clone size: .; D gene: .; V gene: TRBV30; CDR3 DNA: TGTGCCTGGGGAGGATGGAATCAGCCCCAGCATTTT; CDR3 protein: CAWGGWNQPQHF
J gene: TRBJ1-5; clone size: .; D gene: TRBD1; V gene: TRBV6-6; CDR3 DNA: TGTGCCAGCAGCCCGGGACAGTTCAATCAGCCCCAGCATTTT; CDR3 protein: CASSPGQFNQPQHF
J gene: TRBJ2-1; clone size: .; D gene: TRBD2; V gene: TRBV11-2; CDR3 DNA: TGTGCCAGCAGCCTAAGTAGCGGGTTTGAGCAGTTCTTC; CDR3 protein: CASSLSSGFEQFF
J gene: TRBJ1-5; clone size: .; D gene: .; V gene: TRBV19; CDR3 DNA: TGTGCCAGTAGTTTGTGGGCTCACAATCAGCCCCAGCATTTT; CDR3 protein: CASSLWAHNQPQHF
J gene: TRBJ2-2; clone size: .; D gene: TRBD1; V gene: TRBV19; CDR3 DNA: TGTGCCAGTAGTATATCGATAGGGGGCCGGGAGCTGTTTTTT; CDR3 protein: CASSISIGGRELFF
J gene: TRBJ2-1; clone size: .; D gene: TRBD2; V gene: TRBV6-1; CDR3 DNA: TGTGCCAGCAGTGTGGAACTAGCGGGGGGGCGGAATGAGCAGTTCTTC; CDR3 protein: CASSVELAGGRNEQFF
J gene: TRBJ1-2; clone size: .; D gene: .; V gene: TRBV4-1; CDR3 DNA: TGCGCCAGCAGCCAAGATGTTCCGGGATACTATGGCTACACCTTC; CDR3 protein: CASSQDVPGYYGYTF
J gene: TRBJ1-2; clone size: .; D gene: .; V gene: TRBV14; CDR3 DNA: TGTGCCAGCAGCCCGGTCAGAAACTATGGCTACACCTTC; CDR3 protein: CASSPVRNYGYTF
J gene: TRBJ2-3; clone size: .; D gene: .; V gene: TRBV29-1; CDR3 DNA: TGCAGCGTCCGAGGGTCCCCAATGGGCCTTTTTAGCACAGATACGCAGTATTTT; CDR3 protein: CSVRGSPMGLFSTDTQYF
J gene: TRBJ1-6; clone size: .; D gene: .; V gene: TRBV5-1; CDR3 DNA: TGCGCCAGCACCCCCGAAGGCCAGGGGACTAATTCACCCCTCCACTTT; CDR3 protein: CASTPEGQGTNSPLHF
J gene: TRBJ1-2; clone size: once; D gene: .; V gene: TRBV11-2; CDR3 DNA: TGTGCCAGCGGCCTGACGGGTGGGGACTATGGCTACACCTTC; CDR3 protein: CASGLTGGDYGYTF
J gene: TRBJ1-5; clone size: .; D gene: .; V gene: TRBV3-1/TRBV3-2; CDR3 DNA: TGTGCCAGCAAAGAGGGCAGATGGTTTGGCAATCAGCCCCAGCATTTT; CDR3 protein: CASKEGRWFGNQPQHF
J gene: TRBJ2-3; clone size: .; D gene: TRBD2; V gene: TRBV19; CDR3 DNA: TGTGCCAGTAGCAAAGTAGCGGGGGAGGGAGATACGCAGTATTTT; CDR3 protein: CASSKVAGEGDTQYF
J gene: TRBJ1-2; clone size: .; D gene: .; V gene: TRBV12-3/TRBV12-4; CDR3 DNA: TGTGCCAGCAGTTTAGGGTTTGACTATGGCTACACCTTC; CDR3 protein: CASSLGFDYGYTF
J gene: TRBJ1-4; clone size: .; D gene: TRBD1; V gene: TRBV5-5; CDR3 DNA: TGTGCCAGCAGCTTGGGAGTATTACCGGACAGGGTGGGTGAAAAACTGTTTTTT; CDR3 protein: CASSLGVLPDRVGEKLFF
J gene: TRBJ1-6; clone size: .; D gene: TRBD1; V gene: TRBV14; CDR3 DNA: TGTGCCAGCAGCCTGGGACAGTTCTATAATTCACCCCTCCACTTT; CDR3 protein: CASSLGQFYNSPLHF
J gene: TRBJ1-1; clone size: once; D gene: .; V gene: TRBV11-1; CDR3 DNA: TGTGCCAGCAGTCGAAGGTCAGGGAGTACCCCTGAAGCTTTCTTT; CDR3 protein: CASSRRSGSTPEAFF
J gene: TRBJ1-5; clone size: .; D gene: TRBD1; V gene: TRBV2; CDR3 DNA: TGTGCCAGCAGTGTACGGACAGGGGAGGGACAGCCCCAGCATTTT; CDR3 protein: CASSVRTGEGQPQHF
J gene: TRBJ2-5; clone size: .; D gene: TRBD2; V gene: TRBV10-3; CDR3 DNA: TGTGCCATCAGTGAAGGGGAGGGGTGGACCCAGTACTTC; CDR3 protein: CAISEGEGWTQYF
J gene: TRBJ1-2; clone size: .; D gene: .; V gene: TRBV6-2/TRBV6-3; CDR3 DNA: TGTGCCAGCAGTCCCAGTCTCGGGGCCTATGGCTACACCTTC; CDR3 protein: CASSPSLGAYGYTF
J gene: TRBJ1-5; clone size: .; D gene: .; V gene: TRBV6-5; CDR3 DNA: TGTGCCAGCAGCCCAGGTCCGTATAGCAATCAGCCCCAGCATTTT; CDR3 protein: CASSPGPYSNQPQHF
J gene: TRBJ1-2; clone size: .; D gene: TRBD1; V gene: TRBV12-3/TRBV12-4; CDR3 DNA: TGTGCCAGCAGTCTCGAGACAGGGGACTACACCTTC; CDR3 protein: CASSLETGDYTF
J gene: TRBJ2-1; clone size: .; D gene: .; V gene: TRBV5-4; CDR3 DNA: TGTGCCAGCAGCTTTTATTCGACGGATGAGCAGTTCTTC; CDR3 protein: CASSFYSTDEQFF
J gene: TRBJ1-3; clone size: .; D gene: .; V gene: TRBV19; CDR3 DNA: TGTGCCAGTAGCGGGCGGGTCGGAGGTGGAAACACCATATATTTT; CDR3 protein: CASSGRVGGGNTIYF
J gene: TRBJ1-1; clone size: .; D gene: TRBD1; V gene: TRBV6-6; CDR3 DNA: TGTGCCAGCAGTTACTTGGGACAGGGGGTTGGAGCTTTCTTT; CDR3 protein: CASSYLGQGVGAFF
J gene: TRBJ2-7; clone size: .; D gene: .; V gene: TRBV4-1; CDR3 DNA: TGCGCCAGCAGCCGCGCACCCCTGGGGCCCTACGAGCAGTACTTC; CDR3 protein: CASSRAPLGPYEQYF
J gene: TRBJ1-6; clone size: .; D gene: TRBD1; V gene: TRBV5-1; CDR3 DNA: TGCGCCAGCAGCGAAGCACAGGGGGAAAATTCACCCCTCCACTTT; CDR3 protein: CASSEAQGENSPLHF
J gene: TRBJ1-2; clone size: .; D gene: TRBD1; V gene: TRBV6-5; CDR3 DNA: TGTGCCAGCAGGATCGGACAGGGGGAAGGGTATGGCTACACCTTC; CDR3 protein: CASRIGQGEGYGYTF
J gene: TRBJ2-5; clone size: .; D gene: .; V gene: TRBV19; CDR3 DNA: TGTGCCAGTAGTATAGGCGGAGGGGGCTTCCAAGAGACCCAGTACTTC; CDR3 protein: CASSIGGGGFQETQYF